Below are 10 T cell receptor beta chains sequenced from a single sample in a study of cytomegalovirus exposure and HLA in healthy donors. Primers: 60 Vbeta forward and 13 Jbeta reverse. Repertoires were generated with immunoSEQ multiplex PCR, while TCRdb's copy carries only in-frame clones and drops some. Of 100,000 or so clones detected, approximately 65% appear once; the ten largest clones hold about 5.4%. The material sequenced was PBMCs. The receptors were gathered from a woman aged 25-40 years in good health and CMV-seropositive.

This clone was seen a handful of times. This CDR3 reads CAWSGTGVQPQHF. Written as DNA, the CDR3 is TGTGCCTGGAGTGGGACAGGGGTTCAGCCCCAGCATTTT. V gene TRBV30 combines with J gene TRBJ1-5; TRBD1 matches at 9 bases. CDR3 length: 13 amino acids. Germline trimming cut 1 base from V and 6 bases from J; bases unmatched to any gene: 1. Germline assignment: CDR1 GTSNPN and CDR2 SVGIG (reference sequence).

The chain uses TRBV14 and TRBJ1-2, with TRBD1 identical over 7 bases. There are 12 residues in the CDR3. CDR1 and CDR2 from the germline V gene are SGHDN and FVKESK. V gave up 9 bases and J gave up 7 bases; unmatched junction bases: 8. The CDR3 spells CARDGQGGGYTF. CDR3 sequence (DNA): TGTGCCAGGGACGGGCAGGGGGGTGGCTACACCTTC. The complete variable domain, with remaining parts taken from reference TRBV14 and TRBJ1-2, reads EAGVTQFPSHSVIEKGQTVTLRCDPISGHDNLYWYRRVMGKEIKFLLHFVKESKQDESGMPNNRFLAERTGGTYSTLKVQPAELEDSGVYFCARDGQGGGYTFGSGTRLTVV.

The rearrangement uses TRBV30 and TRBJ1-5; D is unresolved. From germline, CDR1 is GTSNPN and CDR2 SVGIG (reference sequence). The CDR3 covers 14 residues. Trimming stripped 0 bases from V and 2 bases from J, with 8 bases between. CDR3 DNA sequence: TGTGCCTGGAGTGTACAAATCGGCAATCAGCCCCAGCATTTT. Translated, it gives CAWSVQIGNQPQHF. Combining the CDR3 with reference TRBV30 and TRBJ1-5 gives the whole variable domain SQTIHQWPATLVQPVGSPLSLECTVEGTSNPNLYWYRQAAGRGLQLLFYSVGIGQISSEVPQNLSASRPQDRQFILSSKKLLLSDSGFYLCAWSVQIGNQPQHFGDGTRLSIL.

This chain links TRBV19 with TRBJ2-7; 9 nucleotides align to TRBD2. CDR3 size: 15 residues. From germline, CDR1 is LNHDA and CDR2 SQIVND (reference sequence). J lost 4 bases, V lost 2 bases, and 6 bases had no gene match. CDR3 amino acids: CASSILAGDQYEQYF. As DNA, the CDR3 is TGTGCCAGTAGTATATTAGCGGGGGATCAGTACGAGCAGTACTTC.

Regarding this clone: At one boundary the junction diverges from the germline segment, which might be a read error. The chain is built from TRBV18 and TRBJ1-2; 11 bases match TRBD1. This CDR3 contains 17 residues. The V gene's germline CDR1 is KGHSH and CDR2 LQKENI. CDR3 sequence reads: CASSAPGQGVANYGYTF. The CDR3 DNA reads TGTGCCAGCTCAGCACCGGGACAGGGGGTAGCTAACTATGGCTACACCTTC.

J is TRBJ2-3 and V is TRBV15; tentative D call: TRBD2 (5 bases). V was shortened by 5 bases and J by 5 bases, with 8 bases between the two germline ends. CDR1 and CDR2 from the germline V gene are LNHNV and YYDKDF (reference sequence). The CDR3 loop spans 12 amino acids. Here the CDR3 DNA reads TGTGCCACCAGCTACGGGGTAGATACGCAGTATTTT. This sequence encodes CATSYGVDTQYF.

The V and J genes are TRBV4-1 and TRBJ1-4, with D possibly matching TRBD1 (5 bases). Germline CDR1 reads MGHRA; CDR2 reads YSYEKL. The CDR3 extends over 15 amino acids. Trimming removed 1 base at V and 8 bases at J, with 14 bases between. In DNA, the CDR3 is TGCGCCAGCAGCCAAGTAACAGGCGGATGGGAAAAACTGTTTTTT. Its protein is CASSQVTGGWEKLFF.

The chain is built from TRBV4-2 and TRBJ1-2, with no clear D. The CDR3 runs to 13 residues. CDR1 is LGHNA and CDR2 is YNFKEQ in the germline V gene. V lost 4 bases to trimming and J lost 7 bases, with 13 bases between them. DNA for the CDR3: TGTGCCAGCAGCCCAGAGGCCGAGGGTGGCTACACCTTC. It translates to CASSPEAEGGYTF.

DNA of the CDR3: TGTGCCAGCAGCTTACAGGGGGTCACCGGGGAGCTGTTTTTT. This translates into CASSLQGVTGELFF. V usage is TRBV11-2 and J usage is TRBJ2-2; 7 bases line up with TRBD1. The trim removed 2 bases at V and 4 bases at J, leaving 1 base unmatched. CDR1 and CDR2 (germline): SGHAT, FQNNGV. The CDR3 runs to 14 residues.

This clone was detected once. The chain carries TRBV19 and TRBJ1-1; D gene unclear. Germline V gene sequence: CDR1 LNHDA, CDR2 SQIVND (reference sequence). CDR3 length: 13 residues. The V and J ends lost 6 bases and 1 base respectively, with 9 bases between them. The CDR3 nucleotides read TGTGCCAGTAGCTTTGGAGGGAACACTGAAGCTTTCTTT. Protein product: CASSFGGNTEAFF.